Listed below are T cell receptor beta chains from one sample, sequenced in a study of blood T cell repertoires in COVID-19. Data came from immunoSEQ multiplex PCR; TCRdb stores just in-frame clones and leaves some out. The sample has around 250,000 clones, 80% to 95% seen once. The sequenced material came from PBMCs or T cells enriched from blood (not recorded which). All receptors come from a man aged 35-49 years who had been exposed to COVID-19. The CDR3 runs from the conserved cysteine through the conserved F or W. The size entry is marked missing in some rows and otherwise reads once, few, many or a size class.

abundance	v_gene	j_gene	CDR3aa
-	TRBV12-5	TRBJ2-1	CASGLFPQGPVNEQFF
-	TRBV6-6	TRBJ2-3	CASSYSGRGEDTQYF
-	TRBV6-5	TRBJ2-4	CASSSPKQGAENIQYF
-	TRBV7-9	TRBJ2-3	CASSTLGAGLAGGQNNTQYF
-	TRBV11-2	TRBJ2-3	CASSLYESGRAGGTDTQYF
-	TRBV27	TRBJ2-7	CASSSPGQGRYEQYF
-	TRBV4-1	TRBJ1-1	CASSQDRGTNTEAFF
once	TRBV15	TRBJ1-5	CATSREQGAQNQPQHF
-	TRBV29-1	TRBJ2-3	CSVDGLAGGRPTDTQYF
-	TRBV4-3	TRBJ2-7	CASSRTSGNTYEQYF